The T cell receptor beta chain under discussion was sequenced for a study of cytomegalovirus exposure and HLA in healthy donors. PCR amplification relied on 60 Vbeta primers (plus 13 Jbeta primers). Profiled with immunoSEQ multiplex PCR; TCRdb holds only in-frame clones, not every one. The sample holds approximately 88,000 clones, around 81% seen once. Trimming took 7 bases from V and 4 from J, leaving 11 bases between them. The CDR3 consists of 12 residues. Germline loops: CDR1 SQVTM, CDR2 ANQGSEA. This clone was found a few times. This rearrangement joins TRBV29-1 to TRBJ2-1, with D possibly TRBD2 on 5 matching bases. The sequence was obtained from a young man in good health and CMV-seropositive. Sequencing input: PBMCs. The DNA of the CDR3 is TGCAGCGCTGGACTTTCATACAATGAGCAGTTCTTC. Its protein product is CSAGLSYNEQFF.